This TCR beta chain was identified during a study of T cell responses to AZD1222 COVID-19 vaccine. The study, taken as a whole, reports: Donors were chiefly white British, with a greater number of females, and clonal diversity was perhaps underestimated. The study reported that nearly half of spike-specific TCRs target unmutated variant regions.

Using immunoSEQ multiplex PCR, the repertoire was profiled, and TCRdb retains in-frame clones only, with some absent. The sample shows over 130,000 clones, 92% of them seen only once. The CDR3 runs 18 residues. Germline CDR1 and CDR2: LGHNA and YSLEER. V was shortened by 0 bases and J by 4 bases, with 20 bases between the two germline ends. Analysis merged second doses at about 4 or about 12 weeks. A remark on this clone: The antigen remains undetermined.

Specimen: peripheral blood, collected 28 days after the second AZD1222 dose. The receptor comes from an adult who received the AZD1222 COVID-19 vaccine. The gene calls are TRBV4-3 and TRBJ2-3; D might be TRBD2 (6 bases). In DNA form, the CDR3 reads TGCGCCAGCAGCCAAGAAGCCACCGCTAGCGAGAGCGCAGATACGCAGTATTTT. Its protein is CASSQEATASESADTQYF.